Below are 21 T cell receptor beta chains sequenced from a single sample in a study of blood T cell repertoires in COVID-19. The table came from immunoSEQ multiplex PCR; TCRdb's copy has only in-frame clones and leaves some out. This table has around 23,000 clones, 75% to 90% appearing once. The specimen sequenced was peripheral blood. These receptors originate from a human donor with acute or convalescent COVID-19. The donor label of this sample is uncertain.

This clone was observed a single time. The V gene is TRBV11-2, the J gene TRBJ2-7; 7 bases line up with TRBD2. The V gene end was trimmed by 7 bases and the J gene end by 0 bases; junction bases not matched to a gene: 6. Germline lookup yields CDR1 SGHAT and CDR2 FQNNGV. The CDR3 spans 14 residues. In DNA form, the CDR3 reads TGTGCCAGCACCCAGCAGCGGGGCTCCTACGAGCAGTACTTC. It codes for CASTQQRGSYEQYF. Based on the CDR3 plus reference TRBV11-2 and TRBJ2-7, the full variable domain is EAGVAQSPRYKIIEKRQSVAFWCNPISGHATLYWYQQILGQGPKLLIQFQNNGVVDDSQLPKDRFSAERLKGVDSTLKIQPAKLEDSAVYLCASTQQRGSYEQYFGPGTRLTVT.

V usage is TRBV27 and J usage is TRBJ1-6, with 8 bases aligning to TRBD1. V lost 3 bases to trimming and J lost 8 bases; unmatched junction nucleotides: 3. Germline CDR1 and CDR2: MNHEY and SMNVEV (reference sequence). The CDR3 runs 14 residues. Here the CDR3 reads CASSLTGEDSPLHF. The CDR3 DNA sequence: TGTGCCAGCAGTTTGACAGGGGAAGATTCACCCCTCCACTTT.

This chain connects TRBV6-5 to TRBJ2-1, with 12 bases aligning to TRBD2. The germline gives CDR1 MNHEY, CDR2 SVGAGI. The V gene end was trimmed by 2 bases and the J gene end by 6 bases; junction bases not matched to a gene: 5. The CDR3 length is 16 residues. DNA for the CDR3: TGTGCCAGCAGTTACCCCGCTAGCGGGAGGGGCAATGAGCAGTTCTTC. Translation gives CASSYPASGRGNEQFF.

The chain employs TRBV6-5 and TRBJ2-7; D perhaps matches TRBD1 (6 bases). The germline gives CDR1 MNHEY, CDR2 SVGAGI. V was shortened by 2 bases and J by 3 bases, with 17 bases between the two germline ends. This CDR3 is built from 16 residues. The DNA for the CDR3 is TGTGCCAGCAGTTACGTTGCATTCGGACAGAACTACGAGCAGTACTTC. Amino acids: CASSYVAFGQNYEQYF.

The chain links TRBV9 to TRBJ2-6, with 10 bases aligning to TRBD1. V shed 3 bases and J 0 bases; nucleotides not matched to a gene: 3. Germline V gene data show CDR1 as SGDLS and CDR2 as YYNGEE. CDR3 length: 17 residues. CDR3 region: CASSGGTGVSGANVLTF. Written as DNA, the CDR3 is TGTGCCAGCAGCGGAGGGACAGGGGTCTCTGGGGCCAACGTCCTGACTTTC.

The chain couples TRBV5-1 to TRBJ1-3, with 10 bases aligning to TRBD1. V dropped 4 bases and J dropped 3; count of bases not matched to a gene: 7. Germline CDR1 is SGHRS and CDR2 is YFSETQ. The CDR3 consists of 16 residues. The DNA for the CDR3 is TGCGCCAGCAGCCCCTCGACAGGGGGCAATGGAAACACCATATATTTT. Its translation is CASSPSTGGNGNTIYF.

The chain carries TRBV5-1 and TRBJ2-1; D is ambiguous. Germline-derived CDR1 and CDR2 are SGHRS and YFSETQ. This CDR3 comprises 13 residues. V was trimmed by 3 bases and J by 2 bases, leaving 6 bases between them. The CDR3 DNA reads TGCGCCAGCAGCTCATCCCCCTACAATGAGCAGTTCTTC. This codes for CASSSSPYNEQFF. The whole variable domain, remainder taken from reference TRBV5-1 and TRBJ2-1, is KAGVTQTPRYLIKTRGQQVTLSCSPISGHRSVSWYQQTPGQGLQFLFEYFSETQRNKGNFPGRFSGRQFSNSRSEMNVSTLELGDSALYLCASSSSPYNEQFFGPGTRLTVL.

For the CDR3, the DNA is TGTGCCAGCAGCCACCCGCGGGGGGCTCGGGTCGGAAACATTCAGTACTTC. Protein sequence: CASSHPRGARVGNIQYF. The chain couples TRBV11-3 to TRBJ2-4; 8 bases agree with TRBD2. Germline V gene sequence: CDR1 SGHNT, CDR2 YENEEA. The CDR3 has 17 amino acids. V dropped 5 bases and J dropped 6; count of bases not matched to a gene: 15.

The chain links TRBV7-2 to TRBJ2-5; 10 bases align to TRBD2. This CDR3 region has 15 residues. CDR1 and CDR2 from the germline V gene are SGHTA and FQGNSA. Trimming removed 5 bases from V and 2 bases from J; junction bases left unmatched: 5. The CDR3 loop reads CASSAQRGGQETQYF. DNA for the CDR3: TGTGCCAGCAGCGCGCAGCGGGGGGGGCAAGAGACCCAGTACTTC.

The chain couples TRBV7-9 to TRBJ1-3; TRBD1 matches at 8 bases. The CDR3 covers 14 residues. J gave up 5 bases and V 1 base, and 1 base lay outside the gene matches. Per the germline V gene, CDR1 is SEHNR and CDR2 is FQNEAQ (reference sequence). CDR3 in DNA: TGTGCCAGCAGCTTAGGACAGGGGAGAAACACCATATATTTT. It translates to CASSLGQGRNTIYF.

The chain carries TRBV7-7 and TRBJ2-7; 8 positions match TRBD1. This CDR3 spans 14 amino acids. J gave up 7 bases and V 5 bases, and 10 bases lay outside the gene matches. The germline V gene encodes CDR1 SSHAT and CDR2 FNYEAQ (reference sequence). CDR3 nucleotide sequence: TGTGCCAGCAGCCCCCGAACAGGGGGTCGTGAGCAGTACTTC. Its protein is CASSPRTGGREQYF.

This sequence joins TRBV7-2 and TRBJ1-1, with 11 nucleotides matching TRBD1. V was clipped by 5 bases and J by 0 bases; unmatched bases: 5. CDR3 size: 16 residues. CDR1 is SGHTA, CDR2 FQGNSA, per germline. The CDR3 DNA sequence: TGTGCCAGCAGCCTTGGACAGGGGGCTTTGAACACTGAAGCTTTCTTT. It is translated as CASSLGQGALNTEAFF. The variable domain in full, with the rest retrieved from reference TRBV7-2 and TRBJ1-1, is GAGVSQSPSNKVTEKGKDVELRCDPISGHTALYWYRQSLGQGLEFLIYFQGNSAPDKSGLPSDRFSAERTGGSVSTLTIQRTQQEDSAVYLCASSLGQGALNTEAFFGQGTRLTVV.

The chain joins TRBV7-3 to TRBJ2-1; the match to TRBD1 covers 10 bases. Germline loops: CDR1 SGHTA, CDR2 FQGTGA. This CDR3 spans 16 amino acids. Trimming removed 5 bases from V and 5 bases from J; junction bases left unmatched: 9. CDR3 region: CASSPTGGLRDNEQFF. CDR3 DNA: TGTGCCAGCAGCCCGACAGGGGGCTTACGGGACAATGAGCAGTTCTTC.

This chain joins TRBV2 and TRBJ1-6, with 7 bases matching TRBD1. There are 13 residues in the CDR3. With 8 bases clipped from V and 2 bases from J, the junction kept 0 bases outside the gene matches. The germline gives CDR1 SNHLY, CDR2 FYNNEI. As DNA, the CDR3 is TGTGCCAGCGGGACAGCCTATAATTCACCCCTCCACTTT. It yields the protein CASGTAYNSPLHF.

The chain joins TRBV25-1 to TRBJ1-4; 7 nucleotides line up with TRBD1. Germline lookup yields CDR1 MGHDK and CDR2 SYGVNS. After removal of 8 bases from V and 3 bases from J, the junction contained 9 bases not matched to a gene. There are 15 residues in the CDR3. The CDR3 region is CASQPTGSANEKLFF. In nucleotides, the CDR3 is TGTGCCAGCCAACCGACAGGGTCCGCTAATGAAAAACTGTTTTTT.

The V gene is TRBV5-5, the J gene TRBJ1-2; D is unresolved. The CDR3 contains 13 residues. Germline values: CDR1 SGHKS, CDR2 YYEKEE (reference sequence). Deletions cut 1 base from V and 4 bases from J, with 8 bases between. In DNA form, the CDR3 reads TGTGCCAGCAGCTTGACGGAGGGCTATGGCTACACCTTC. Translated, it gives CASSLTEGYGYTF.

This sequence joins TRBV7-7 and TRBJ1-3; 7 positions match TRBD1. The CDR3 extends over 14 amino acids. Germline-derived CDR1 and CDR2 are SSHAT and FNYEAQ (reference sequence). The V and J ends lost 5 bases and 4 bases, in that order; junction bases with no gene match: 5. The CDR3 here is CASSPTGAGNTIYF. For the CDR3, the DNA is TGTGCCAGCAGCCCAACAGGGGCGGGAAACACCATATATTTT.

This sequence joins TRBV19 and TRBJ1-5, with TRBD1 as a possible D gene (5 bases). In germline, CDR1 is LNHDA, CDR2 SQIVND (reference sequence). CDR3 length: 18 amino acids. Trimming took off 4 bases at V and 2 bases at J, with 21 bases between the two ends. CDR3 sequence reads: CASSKVGETGGGNQPQHF. DNA for the CDR3: TGTGCCAGTAGTAAAGTAGGGGAGACGGGAGGGGGCAATCAGCCCCAGCATTTT. Full variable domain (missing parts from reference TRBV19 and TRBJ1-5): DGGITQSPKYLFRKEGQNVTLSCEQNLNHDAMYWYRQDPGQGLRLIYYSQIVNDFQKGDIAEGYSVSREKKESFPLTVTSAQKNPTAFYLCASSKVGETGGGNQPQHFGDGTRLSIL.

The J gene is TRBJ2-6, the V gene TRBV18; the match to TRBD1 covers 11 bases. Losses at the gene ends were 6 bases for V and 4 bases for J; bases not matched to a gene: 11. This CDR3 spans 18 amino acids. The germline V gene encodes CDR1 KGHSH and CDR2 LQKENI. The CDR3 nucleotides read TGTGCCAGCTCGCTCCACGGACAGGGGGCGCGAGGGGCCAACGTCCTGACTTTC. It codes for CASSLHGQGARGANVLTF.

V usage is TRBV19 and J usage is TRBJ2-7; 7 bases are a match to TRBD1. Germline values: CDR1 LNHDA, CDR2 SQIVND (reference sequence). The length of the CDR3 is 13 residues. Trimming took 2 bases from V and 6 from J; bases not matched to a gene: 4. The CDR3 nucleotides are TGTGCCAGTAGTATAAAGACAGGGACCGAGCAGTACTTC. This codes for CASSIKTGTEQYF.

The rearrangement joins TRBV5-6 to TRBJ1-5; the D gene is possibly TRBD1 (6 bases). This CDR3 has 13 amino acids. Germline CDR1 is SGHDT and CDR2 is YYEEEE. Trimming removed 4 bases at V and 7 bases at J, with 12 bases between. CDR3 nucleotides: TGTGCCAGCAGCAGCACAGGGAGACAGCCCCAGCATTTT. It codes for CASSSTGRQPQHF.